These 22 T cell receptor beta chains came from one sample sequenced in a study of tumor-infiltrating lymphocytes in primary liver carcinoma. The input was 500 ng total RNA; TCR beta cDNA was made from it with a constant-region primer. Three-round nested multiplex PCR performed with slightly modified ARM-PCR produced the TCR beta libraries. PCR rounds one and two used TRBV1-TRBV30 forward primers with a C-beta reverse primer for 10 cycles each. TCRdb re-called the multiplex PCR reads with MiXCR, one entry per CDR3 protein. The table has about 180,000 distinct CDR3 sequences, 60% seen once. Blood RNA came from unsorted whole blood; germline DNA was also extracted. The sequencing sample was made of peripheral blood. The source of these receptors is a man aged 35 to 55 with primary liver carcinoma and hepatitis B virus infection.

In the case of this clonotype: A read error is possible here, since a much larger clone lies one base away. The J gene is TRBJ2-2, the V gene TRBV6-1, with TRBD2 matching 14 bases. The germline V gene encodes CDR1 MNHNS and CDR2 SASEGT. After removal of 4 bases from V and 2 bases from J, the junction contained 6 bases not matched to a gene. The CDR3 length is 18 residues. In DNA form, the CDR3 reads TGTGCCAGCAGTGTGGGACTAGCGGGAGACGTTAACACCGGGGAGCTGTTTTTT. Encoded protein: CASSVGLAGDVNTGELFF.

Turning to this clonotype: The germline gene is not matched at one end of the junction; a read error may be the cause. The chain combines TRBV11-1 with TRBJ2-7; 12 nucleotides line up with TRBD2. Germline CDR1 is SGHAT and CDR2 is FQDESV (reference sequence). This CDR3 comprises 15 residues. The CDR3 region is CVSSPGLAGIYEQYF. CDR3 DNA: TGTGTCAGCAGCCCCGGACTAGCGGGGATCTACGAGCAGTACTTC.

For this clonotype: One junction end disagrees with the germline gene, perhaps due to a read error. CDR3 residues: CASSLSGSYEEYF. For the CDR3, the DNA is TGTGCCAGCAGTTTGTCCGGGAGTTACGAGGAGTACTTC. The chain combines TRBV12-3 or TRBV12-4 with TRBJ2-7, with D maybe TRBD2 (6 bases). This CDR3 has 13 residues.

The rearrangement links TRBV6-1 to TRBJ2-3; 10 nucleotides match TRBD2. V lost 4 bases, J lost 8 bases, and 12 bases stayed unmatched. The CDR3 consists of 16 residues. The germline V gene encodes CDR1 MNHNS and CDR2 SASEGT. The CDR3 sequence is CASSVRTSGSGGTQYF. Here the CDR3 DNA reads TGTGCCAGCAGTGTGAGGACTAGCGGTTCAGGTGGTACGCAGTATTTT.

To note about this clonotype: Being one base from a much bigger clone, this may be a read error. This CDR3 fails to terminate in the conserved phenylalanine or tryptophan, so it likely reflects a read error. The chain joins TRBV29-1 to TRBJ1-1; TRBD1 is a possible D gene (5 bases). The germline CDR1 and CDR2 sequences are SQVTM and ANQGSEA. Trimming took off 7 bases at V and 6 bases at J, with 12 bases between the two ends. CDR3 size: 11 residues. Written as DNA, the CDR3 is TGCAGCGGACGGGACGTATCTGAAGCTTTCTAT. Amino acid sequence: CSGRDVSEAFY.

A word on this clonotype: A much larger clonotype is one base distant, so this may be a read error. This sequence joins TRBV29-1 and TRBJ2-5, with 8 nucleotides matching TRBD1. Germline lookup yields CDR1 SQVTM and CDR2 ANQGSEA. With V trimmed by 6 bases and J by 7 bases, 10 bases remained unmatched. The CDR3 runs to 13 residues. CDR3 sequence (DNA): TGCAGCGTCATTGATCAGGGGGCCGGGACCCAGTACTTC. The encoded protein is CSVIDQGAGTQYF.

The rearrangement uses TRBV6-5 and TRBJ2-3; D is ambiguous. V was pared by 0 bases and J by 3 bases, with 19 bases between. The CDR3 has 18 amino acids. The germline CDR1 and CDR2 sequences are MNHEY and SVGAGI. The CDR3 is CASSYSPNQPSGTDTQYF. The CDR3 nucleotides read TGTGCCAGCAGTTACTCGCCTAACCAACCCTCGGGTACAGATACGCAGTATTTT.

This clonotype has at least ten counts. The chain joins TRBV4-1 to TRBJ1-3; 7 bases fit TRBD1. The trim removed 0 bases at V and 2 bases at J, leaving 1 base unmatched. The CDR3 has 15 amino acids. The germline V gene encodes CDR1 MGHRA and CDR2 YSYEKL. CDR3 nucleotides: TGCGCCAGCAGCCAAGAAGACAGGGCTGGAAACACCATATATTTT. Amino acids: CASSQEDRAGNTIYF.

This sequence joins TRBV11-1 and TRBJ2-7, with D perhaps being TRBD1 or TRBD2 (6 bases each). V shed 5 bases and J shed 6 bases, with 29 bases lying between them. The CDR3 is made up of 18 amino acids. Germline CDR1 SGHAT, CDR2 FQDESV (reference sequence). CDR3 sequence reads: CASSHYFTTRGTGVEQYF. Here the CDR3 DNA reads TGTGCCAGCAGCCACTACTTCACCACTAGGGGGACTGGGGTCGAGCAGTACTTC. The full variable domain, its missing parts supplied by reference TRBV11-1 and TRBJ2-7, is EAEVAQSPRYKITEKSQAVAFWCDPISGHATLYWYRQILGQGPELLVQFQDESVVDDSQLPKDRFSAERLKGVDSTLKIQPAELGDSAMYLCASSHYFTTRGTGVEQYFGPGTRLTVT.

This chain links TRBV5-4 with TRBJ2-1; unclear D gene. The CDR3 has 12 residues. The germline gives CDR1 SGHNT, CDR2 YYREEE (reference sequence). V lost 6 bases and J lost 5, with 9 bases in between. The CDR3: CASIRTHNEQFF. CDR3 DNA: TGTGCCAGCATCCGAACTCACAATGAGCAGTTCTTC.

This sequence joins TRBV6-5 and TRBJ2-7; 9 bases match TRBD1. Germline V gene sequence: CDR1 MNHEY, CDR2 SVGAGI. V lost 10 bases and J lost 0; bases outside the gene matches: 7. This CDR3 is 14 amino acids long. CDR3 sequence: CANRRTGASYEQYF. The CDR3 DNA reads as TGTGCCAACAGGAGGACAGGGGCCTCCTACGAGCAGTACTTC.

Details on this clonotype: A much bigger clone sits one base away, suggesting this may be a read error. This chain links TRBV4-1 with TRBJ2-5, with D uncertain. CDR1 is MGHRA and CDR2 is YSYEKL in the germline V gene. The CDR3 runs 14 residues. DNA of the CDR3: TGCGCCAGCAGCCAATCGGGCGGAAAAGAGACCCAGTGCTTC. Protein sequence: CASSQSGGKETQCF.

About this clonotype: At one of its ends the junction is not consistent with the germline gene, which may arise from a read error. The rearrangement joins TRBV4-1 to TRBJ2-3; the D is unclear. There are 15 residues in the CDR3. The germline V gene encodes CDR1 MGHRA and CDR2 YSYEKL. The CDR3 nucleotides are TGCGCCAGCAGCCAAGTGGCCGGTCCCGCAGATACGCTGTATTTT. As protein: CASSQVAGPADTLYF.

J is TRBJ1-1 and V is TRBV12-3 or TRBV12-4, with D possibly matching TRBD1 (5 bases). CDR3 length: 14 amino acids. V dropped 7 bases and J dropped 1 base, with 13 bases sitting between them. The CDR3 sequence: CASTLGHQNTEAFF. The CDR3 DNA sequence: TGTGCCAGCACCTTAGGACACCAGAACACTGAAGCTTTCTTT.

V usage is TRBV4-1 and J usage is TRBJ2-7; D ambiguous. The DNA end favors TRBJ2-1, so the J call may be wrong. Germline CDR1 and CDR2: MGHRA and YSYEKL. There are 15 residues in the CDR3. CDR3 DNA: TGCGCCAGCAGCTTGGCCCGGGCCTCGTCCTACGAGCAGTTCTTC. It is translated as CASSLARASSYEQFF.

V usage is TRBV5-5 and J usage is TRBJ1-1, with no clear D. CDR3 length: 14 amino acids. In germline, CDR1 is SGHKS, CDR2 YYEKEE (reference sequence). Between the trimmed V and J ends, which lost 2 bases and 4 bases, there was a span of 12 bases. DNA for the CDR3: TGTGCCAGCAGCTTTAGGATGGTGAGCACTGAAGCTTTCTTT. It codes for CASSFRMVSTEAFF.

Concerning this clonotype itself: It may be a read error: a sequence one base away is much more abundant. The CDR3 bases are TGCGGCGTTGAAGATTTGGGGCGAGCTTTCTTT. It is translated as CGVEDLGRAFF. V gene TRBV29-1 combines with J gene TRBJ1-1; the D gene is possibly TRBD1 (5 bases). This CDR3 has 11 residues. Germline V gene data show CDR1 as SQVTM and CDR2 as ANQGSEA.

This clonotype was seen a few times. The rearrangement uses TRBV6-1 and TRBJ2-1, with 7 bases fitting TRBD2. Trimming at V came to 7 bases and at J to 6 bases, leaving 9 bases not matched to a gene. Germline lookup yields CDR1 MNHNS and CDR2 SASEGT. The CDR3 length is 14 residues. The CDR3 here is CASKRGGSPNEQFF. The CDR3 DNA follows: TGTGCCAGCAAGCGAGGCGGGAGCCCCAATGAGCAGTTCTTC.

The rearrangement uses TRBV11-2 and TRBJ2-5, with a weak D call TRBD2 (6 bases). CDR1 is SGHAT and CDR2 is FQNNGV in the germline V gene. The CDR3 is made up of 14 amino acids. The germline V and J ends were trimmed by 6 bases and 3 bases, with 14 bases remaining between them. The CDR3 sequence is CASRQRRGKETQYF. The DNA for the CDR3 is TGTGCCAGCAGACAAAGGCGGGGTAAAGAGACCCAGTACTTC.

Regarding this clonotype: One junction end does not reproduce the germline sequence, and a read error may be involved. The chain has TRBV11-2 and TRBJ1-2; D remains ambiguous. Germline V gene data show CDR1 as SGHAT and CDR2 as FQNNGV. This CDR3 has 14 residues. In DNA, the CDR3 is TGTGCCAGCAGCTTCAATCCCCCGGTATATTGCTACATCTTC. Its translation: CASSFNPPVYCYIF.

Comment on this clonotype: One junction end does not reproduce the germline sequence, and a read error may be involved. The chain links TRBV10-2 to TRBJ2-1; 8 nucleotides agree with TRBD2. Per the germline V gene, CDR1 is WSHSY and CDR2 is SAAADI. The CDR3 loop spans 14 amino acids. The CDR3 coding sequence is TGCGCCAGTAGTGACAGAGCGGGAGCCAATGAGCAGTTCTTC. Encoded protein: CASSDRAGANEQFF.

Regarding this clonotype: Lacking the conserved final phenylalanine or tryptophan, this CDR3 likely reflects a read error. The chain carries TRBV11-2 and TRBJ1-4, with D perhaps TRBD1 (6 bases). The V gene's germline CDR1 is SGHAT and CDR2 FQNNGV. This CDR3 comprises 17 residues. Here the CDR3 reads CANSLESWSGVLRGLFL. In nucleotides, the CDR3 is TGTGCCAACAGCTTAGAGTCATGGTCAGGGGTCCTCCGGGGACTGTTTCTT.